This TCR beta chain was documented in a study of T cell responses to AZD1222 COVID-19 vaccine. This clone was observed a single time. TCRdb's copy holds only in-frame clones and misses some; the assay was immunoSEQ multiplex PCR. Of over 130,000 clones listed, 90% were seen once; the top ten hold 1.5% to 2%. There are 15 residues in the CDR3. V shed 3 bases, J shed 1 base, and the junction held 5 bases outside the gene matches. Germline CDR1 is MNHEY and CDR2 is SVGEGT. The source was peripheral blood, collected 28 days after the second AZD1222 dose. The chain has TRBV6-2 or TRBV6-3 and TRBJ1-1; 7 positions agree with TRBD1. This clonotype was sampled from an adult who received the AZD1222 COVID-19 vaccine. CDR3 sequence reads: CASSYQAGGNTEAFF. In DNA, the CDR3 is TGTGCCAGCAGTTATCAGGCAGGGGGGAACACTGAAGCTTTCTTT.